This is a list of T cell receptor beta chains from one sample in a study of cytomegalovirus exposure and HLA in healthy donors. This table comes from immunoSEQ multiplex PCR, and its TCRdb copy is limited to in-frame clones, with some not included. Of around 150,000 clones listed, around 10% are singletons. Sequenced input: PBMCs. The receptors come from a male donor in good health and CMV-seronegative. Both conserved end residues are trimmed from each CDR3. The order of the fields is J gene, V gene, CDR3 protein.

TRBJ2-3 TRBV5-6 ASSLRDRGTTDTQY
TRBJ2-2 TRBV5-6 ASSFVTGELF
TRBJ1-5 TRBV7-2 ASSLDTQPQH
TRBJ1-1 TRBV5-6 ASSLVPGRNTEAF
TRBJ2-3 TRBV5-1 ASSLEWGGPDTQY
TRBJ1-6 TRBV19 ASTLTGLGSPLH
TRBJ2-1 TRBV28 ASSSTGKMDNEQF
TRBJ1-6 TRBV6-1 ASSWDRGDNSPLH
TRBJ2-3 TRBV10-3 AIRQGSTDTQY
TRBJ2-7 TRBV11-2 ASSFSGQGYEQY
TRBJ1-1 TRBV6-1 ASSGIGVETEAF
TRBJ2-3 TRBV19 ASSIGAGGTHDTQY
TRBJ1-1 TRBV4-3 ASSQLGTAENTEAF
TRBJ1-6 TRBV11-2 ASSLGQANSPLH
TRBJ2-1 TRBV2 ASRAYNEQF
TRBJ2-2 TRBV5-4 ASSLGDEGDTGELF
TRBJ1-5 TRBV19 ASSIRQGVQPQH
TRBJ2-7 TRBV6-1 ASSEEEASGSYEQY
TRBJ1-5 TRBV7-9 ASSPTGSVNQPQH
TRBJ2-7 TRBV18 ASSPPGRPYEQY
TRBJ2-5 TRBV5-1 ASSLMRRKTQY
TRBJ1-1 TRBV10-3 AISESRDGDTEAF
TRBJ2-7 TRBV5-6 ASSLGASLSYEQY
TRBJ1-5 TRBV7-9 ASSLAQEPQH
TRBJ2-1 TRBV6-4 ASSDSIQRDEQF
TRBJ2-3 TRBV7-3 ASSSPQGGSTDTQY
- TRBV4-1 ASSQGQGVSYEQY
TRBJ1-5 TRBV28 ASSSGQWVRPQH
TRBJ1-2 TRBV19 ASSIPGDYGYT
TRBJ2-7 TRBV7-2 ASSPRLAGAYEQY
TRBJ2-1 TRBV4-2 ASSQVLLAGVSYNEQF
TRBJ2-1 TRBV4-1 ASSPRLAGRTSEQF
TRBJ1-4 TRBV28 ASSLKDSGNEKLF
TRBJ2-1 TRBV28 AGGTGGSEQF
TRBJ2-7 TRBV9 ASSAGTSGRGEQY
TRBJ1-2 TRBV5-8 ASSLDRMGYT
TRBJ1-2 TRBV6-5 ASSYRGTGLSGYT
TRBJ1-2 TRBV4-3 ASSQDRGAGYT
TRBJ2-5 TRBV7-3 ASRLTGGEGETQY
TRBJ2-7 TRBV7-3 ASSLRGGSRIGYEQY
TRBJ1-1 TRBV4-3 ASSRDRGRTEAF
TRBJ2-5 TRBV7-2 ASSLALAGGQETQY
TRBJ1-2 TRBV4-3 ASSQEGGLGGYT
TRBJ1-2 TRBV2 ASDTLLTGEDGYT